These T cell receptor beta chains were read from a single sample in a study of blood T cell repertoires in COVID-19. The assay was immunoSEQ multiplex PCR, and TCRdb's table has in-frame clones only and misses some. In the table there are about 180,000 clones, 80% of which are singletons. Specimen: PBMCs or T cells enriched from blood (not recorded which). The receptors shown here come from a man in his sixties who had been exposed to COVID-19. CDR3s include the opening cysteine and the closing phenylalanine or tryptophan. Some rows have no size entry. The others give once, few or many, or a class for an expanded clone.

J | size | V | CDR3
TRBJ2-1 | . | TRBV11-1 | CASTQVESSYNEQFF
TRBJ2-2 | . | TRBV7-9 | CASSPAAGDSGGELFF
TRBJ2-7 | . | TRBV19 | CASSILAAAYEQYF
TRBJ2-2 | few | TRBV12-3/TRBV12-4 | CAGTGLTGELFF
TRBJ1-2 | . | TRBV3-1/TRBV3-2 | CASSRRPGGDLWGYTF
TRBJ2-2 | once | TRBV6-2/TRBV6-3 | CASSYSIVAGELFF
TRBJ1-2 | few | TRBV29-1 | CSVDQYYGYTF
TRBJ2-5 | . | TRBV9 | CASSVGAGGETQYF
TRBJ1-4 | . | TRBV10-2 | CASAPRQAENEKLFF
TRBJ2-1 | once | TRBV6-5 | CASRGTSLSYNEQFF
TRBJ2-3 | . | TRBV5-4 | CASSLGTRTDTQYF
TRBJ1-6 | . | TRBV18 | CASSPRGTANSPLHF
TRBJ2-7 | few | TRBV29-1 | CSVGGGPSKEQYF
TRBJ2-3 | . | TRBV12-5 | CASGSGSDTQYF
TRBJ2-3 | . | TRBV24-1 | CATSDGHGGRVTDTQYF
TRBJ2-2 | . | TRBV6-5 | CASRLAGGVAGELFF
TRBJ1-2 | once | TRBV5-6 | CASSWTRGQGASNYGYTF
TRBJ1-1 | few | TRBV5-1 | CASSLDTGWNTEAFF
TRBJ2-1 | . | TRBV19 | CASRRTRGNEQFF
TRBJ1-4 | . | TRBV11-3 | CASSQRQPLNEKLFF
TRBJ2-5 | . | TRBV19 | CASSFTSGSPQETQYF
TRBJ2-3 | . | TRBV18 | CASSPSGVTDTQYF
TRBJ2-1 | once | TRBV6-5 | CASREYNEQFF
TRBJ1-5 | few | TRBV30 | CAWSGGSNQPQHF
TRBJ1-5 | . | TRBV7-9 | CASSLGQGARGNQPQHF
TRBJ2-2 | . | TRBV4-3 | CASSQDTGIPGELFF